This record looks at one T cell receptor (beta chain) sequence and its context. Per the original data handling: Amplified reference gene primers provided the basis for estimating nucleated cell counts. Profiling relied on immunoSEQ multiplex PCR, and the TCRdb table lists in-frame clones only, not all of them. The V and J calls and clone size are taken from that table; D and trimming were inferred from the DNA. The table includes about 280,000 clones, 88% detected once. The data belong to a study of blood T cell repertoires in COVID-19. Study information: The United States, Italy and Spain supplied acute and convalescent COVID-19 samples.

Participants were aged about 18 to 100 years from roughly 25 US areas. Participants had their cohort set by participant-reported clinical history. Per the germline V gene, CDR1 is KGHSH and CDR2 is LQKENI. The CDR3 has 14 residues. V was clipped by 5 bases and J by 3 bases; unmatched bases: 7. The rearrangement links TRBV18 to TRBJ2-7; 7 nucleotides match TRBD2. The sequence came from a woman in her thirties who had recovered from COVID-19. The material sequenced was PBMCs or T cells enriched from blood (not recorded which). The CDR3 coding sequence is TGTGCCAGCTCAGAACTAGCGAACCTCTACGAGCAGTACTTC. Its protein product is CASSELANLYEQYF. Full variable domain (remainder filled in from reference TRBV18 and TRBJ2-7): NAGVMQNPRHLVRRRGQEARLRCSPMKGHSHVYWYRQLPEEGLKFMVYLQKENIIDESGMPKERFSAEFPKEGPSILRIQQVVRGDSAAYFCASSELANLYEQYFGPGTRLTVT.